This TCR beta chain was retrieved from a study of shared clonotypes between healthy human individuals. Findings and limits, study-wide: It was observed that roughly 4.8% of naive CD4 clonotypes were shared across a handful of donors. Among donors, sharing of clonotypes was expected to be affected by sequencing depth.

Produced via immunoSEQ multiplex PCR; TCRdb's table is partial and in-frame only. The repertoire holds about a million clones, with approximately 80% as singletons. Points on this clone: Antigen unknown.

The germline V gene has CDR1 MDHEN and CDR2 SYDVKM. Trimming shortened V by 6 bases and J by 5 bases, and 13 bases separated the two germline ends. The CDR3 has 13 amino acids. Material: memory CD4+ T cells sorted from blood. Subset indicated: CD45RA-negative fraction. The chain links TRBV28 to TRBJ2-5; D is undetermined. This receptor was identified in a man aged 18 to 29 in good health. CDR3 region: CASSPPPRETQYF. In nucleotides, the CDR3 is TGTGCCAGCAGCCCACCACCTCGGGAGACCCAGTACTTC.